This passage covers 13 T cell receptor beta chains from one sample sequenced in a study of siplizumab effects on memory and regulatory T cells. The method was immunoSEQ multiplex PCR; TCRdb's version includes in-frame clones alone and lacks a portion of them. This sample has 7,500 to 8,500 clones, with 35% to 40% found just once. Cells of the mixed lymphocyte reaction were cocultured at 37 degrees C for 5 to 6 days. The antigens for these receptors are not known. The sequenced material came from CFSE-low (dividing) CD8+ T cells sorted from an allogeneic mixed lymphocyte reaction. The receptors derive from a human donor in good health; the cells came from an allogeneic mixed lymphocyte reaction.

The sample holds a few counts of this clone. The genes are TRBV19 and TRBJ2-2, with D perhaps being TRBD1 or TRBD2 (5 bases each). CDR3 size: 12 residues. Trimming pared 10 bases from V and 6 bases from J, leaving 12 bases between. Germline V gives CDR1 LNHDA, CDR2 SQIVND (reference sequence). DNA of the CDR3: TGTGCCACCGCAATGGGGGCCGGGGAGCTGTTTTTT. Its protein product is CATAMGAGELFF.

This clone is categorized as medium-sized. The J gene is TRBJ2-3, the V gene TRBV7-3; the D gene is possibly TRBD2 (6 bases). CDR1 is SGHTA, CDR2 FQGTGA, per germline. V lost 0 bases and J lost 5, with 12 bases in between. The CDR3 totals 15 residues. Here the CDR3 DNA reads TGTGCCAGCAGCTTAACTGGCGGGGTGGTAGATACGCAGTATTTT. This translates into CASSLTGGVVDTQYF. The full variable domain, rest sourced from reference TRBV7-3 and TRBJ2-3, is GAGVSQTPSNKVTEKGKYVELRCDPISGHTALYWYRQSLGQGPEFLIYFQGTGAADDSGLPNDRFFAVRPEGSVSTLKIQRTERGDSAVYLCASSLTGGVVDTQYFGPGTRLTVL.

V usage is TRBV7-6 and J usage is TRBJ2-1; TRBD2 agrees at 13 bases. Trimming removed 5 bases from V and 6 bases from J; junction bases left unmatched: 4. CDR3 length: 15 residues. Germline loops: CDR1 SGHVS, CDR2 FNYEAQ. This CDR3 reads CASSPGLAGINEQFF. The CDR3 region has the DNA TGTGCCAGCAGCCCGGGACTAGCGGGGATCAATGAGCAGTTCTTC. The variable domain in full, completed from reference TRBV7-6 and TRBJ2-1, reads GAGVSQSPRYKVTKRGQDVALRCDPISGHVSLYWYRQALGQGPEFLTYFNYEAQQDKSGLPNDRFSAERPEGSISTLTIQRTEQRDSAMYRCASSPGLAGINEQFFGPGTRLTVL.

This clone has only a few counts. This chain uses TRBV19 with TRBJ2-1; 8 positions match TRBD1. The CDR3 totals 12 residues. The trim removed 5 bases at V and 7 bases at J, leaving 1 base unmatched. Germline V lookup: CDR1 LNHDA, CDR2 SQIVND (reference sequence). This chain's CDR3 is CASSQGANEQFF. CDR3 in DNA: TGTGCCAGTAGTCAGGGGGCGAATGAGCAGTTCTTC.

The rearrangement uses TRBV27 and TRBJ2-1, with D perhaps TRBD1 (6 bases). The CDR3 length is 14 residues. Germline CDR1 is MNHEY and CDR2 is SMNVEV (reference sequence). Trimming removed 2 bases at V and 10 bases at J, with 15 bases between. The CDR3 nucleotides read TGTGCCAGCAGTTTAGAACAGGGAATTTGGGAGCAGTTCTTC. It is translated as CASSLEQGIWEQFF.

With regard to this clone: This may be a read error: a much more frequent sequence differs by one nucleotide. The rearrangement links TRBV23-1 to TRBJ1-1, with D unresolved. TRBV23-1 is noted as an ORF with a role that remains uncertain. Trimming took off 0 bases at V and 12 bases at J, with 14 bases between the two ends. The CDR3 covers 13 residues. The CDR3: CASSQSTRAETFF. As DNA, the CDR3 is TGCGCCAGCAGTCAATCGACGAGGGCCGAAACTTTCTTT.

This clone came up a few times. The chain recombines TRBV27 with TRBJ1-2; D gene uncertain. Trimming pared 5 bases from V and 5 bases from J, leaving 9 bases between. The CDR3 is 12 residues long. Germline V gene lookup returns CDR1 MNHEY and CDR2 SMNVEV (reference sequence). In nucleotides, the CDR3 is TGTGCCAGCAGTGCATCAGGTTATGGCTACACCTTC. It specifies CASSASGYGYTF.

V is TRBV19 and J is TRBJ1-6; maybe TRBD1 (5 bases). The CDR3 is made up of 15 amino acids. Trimming took 4 bases from V and 1 from J, leaving 8 bases between them. The germline gives CDR1 LNHDA, CDR2 SQIVND (reference sequence). The CDR3 loop is CASSKAGSYNSPLHF. CDR3 coding DNA: TGTGCCAGTAGTAAGGCAGGGTCCTATAATTCACCCCTCCACTTT.

This clone has only a few counts. This chain links TRBV18 with TRBJ1-2, with D possibly matching TRBD1 (5 bases). Trimming pared 0 bases from V and 2 bases from J, leaving 7 bases between. The CDR3 is made up of 14 amino acids. Germline CDR1 is KGHSH and CDR2 is LQKENI. Written as DNA, the CDR3 is TGTGCCAGCTCACCACCTGCAGGGAACTATGGCTACACCTTC. Its translation: CASSPPAGNYGYTF.

This clone counts as medium-sized. The chain joins TRBV7-3 to TRBJ2-1; D is possibly TRBD2 (6 bases). Germline CDR1 is SGHTA and CDR2 is FQGTGA. Trimming left V 3 bases short and J 7 bases short, with 16 bases between. The CDR3 totals 15 residues. DNA of the CDR3: TGTGCCAGCAGCTTGGGGGGAGGAGAAGAAAATGAGCAGTTCTTC. Its translation: CASSLGGGEENEQFF. The full variable domain, its missing parts supplied by reference TRBV7-3 and TRBJ2-1, is GAGVSQTPSNKVTEKGKYVELRCDPISGHTALYWYRQSLGQGPEFLIYFQGTGAADDSGLPNDRFFAVRPEGSVSTLKIQRTERGDSAVYLCASSLGGGEENEQFFGPGTRLTVL.

This clone is medium-sized (0.01 to 0.1%) in the sample. The rearrangement joins TRBV7-6 to TRBJ2-2; D remains unclear. The CDR3 totals 14 residues. The germline V gene has CDR1 SGHVS and CDR2 FNYEAQ. V was trimmed by 4 bases and J by 6 bases, leaving 12 bases between them. The chain's CDR3 is CASSSREAAGELFF. The CDR3 DNA is TGTGCCAGCAGCTCCCGCGAAGCAGCCGGGGAGCTGTTTTTT.

For the CDR3, the DNA is TGTGCCTGGAGTGGGGGCTCTGGGGCCAACGTCCTGACTTTC. Translating gives CAWSGGSGANVLTF. J is TRBJ2-6 and V is TRBV30, with D unclear. Germline V gives CDR1 GTSNPN, CDR2 SVGIG (reference sequence). V was pared by 1 base and J by 0 bases, with 4 bases between. The CDR3 runs to 14 residues.

Judged by abundance, this clone is medium-sized. The chain recombines TRBV2 with TRBJ1-1; D is possibly TRBD1 (5 bases). The ends were cut back, 6 bases at V and 3 bases at J, with 8 bases in the middle. The CDR3 is made up of 12 amino acids. The germline gives CDR1 SNHLY, CDR2 FYNNEI. The CDR3 coding sequence is TGTGCCAGCAGGGACACTTACACTGAAGCTTTCTTT. It is translated as CASRDTYTEAFF.